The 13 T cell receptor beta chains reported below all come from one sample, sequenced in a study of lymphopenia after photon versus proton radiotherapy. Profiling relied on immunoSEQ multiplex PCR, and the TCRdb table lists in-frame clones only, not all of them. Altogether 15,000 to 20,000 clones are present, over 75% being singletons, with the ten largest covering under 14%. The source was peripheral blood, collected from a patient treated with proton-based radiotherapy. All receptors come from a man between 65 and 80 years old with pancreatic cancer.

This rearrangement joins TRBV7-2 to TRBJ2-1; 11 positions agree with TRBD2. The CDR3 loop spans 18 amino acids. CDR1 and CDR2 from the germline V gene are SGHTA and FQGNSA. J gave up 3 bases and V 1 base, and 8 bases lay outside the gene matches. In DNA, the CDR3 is TGTGCCAGCAGCTTAGAAGGCACTAGCGGGAGACACTACAATGAGCAGTTCTTC. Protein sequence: CASSLEGTSGRHYNEQFF.

This chain's CDR3 is CASSQVGLAGGAATDTQYF. In DNA, the CDR3 is TGTGCCAGCAGCCAAGTAGGGCTAGCGGGGGGCGCCGCGACAGATACGCAGTATTTT. V and J are TRBV14 and TRBJ2-3, with 11 nucleotides matching TRBD2. Trimming removed 1 base from V and 3 bases from J; junction bases left unmatched: 12. CDR1 SGHDN and CDR2 FVKESK come from the germline V gene. CDR3 length equals 19 residues.

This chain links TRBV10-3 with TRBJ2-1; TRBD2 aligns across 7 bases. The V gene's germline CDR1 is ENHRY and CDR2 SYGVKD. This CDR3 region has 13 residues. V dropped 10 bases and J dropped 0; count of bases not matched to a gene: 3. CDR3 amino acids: CATRGSSYNEQFF. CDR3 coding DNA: TGTGCCACCCGCGGGAGCTCCTACAATGAGCAGTTCTTC.

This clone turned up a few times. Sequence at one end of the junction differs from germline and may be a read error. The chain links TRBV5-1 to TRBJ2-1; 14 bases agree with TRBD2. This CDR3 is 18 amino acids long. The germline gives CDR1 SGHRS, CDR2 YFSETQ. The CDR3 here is CASSEAGTSGGSNNEQFF. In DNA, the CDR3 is TGCGCCAGCAGCGAGGCCGGGACTAGCGGGGGCTCCAACAATGAGCAGTTCTTC. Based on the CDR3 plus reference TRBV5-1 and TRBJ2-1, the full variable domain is KAGVTQTPRYLIKTRGQQVTLSCSPISGHRSVSWYQQTPGQGLQFLFEYFSETQRNKGNFPGRFSGRQFSNSRSEMNVSTLELGDSALYLCASSEAGTSGGSNNEQFFGPGTRLTVL.

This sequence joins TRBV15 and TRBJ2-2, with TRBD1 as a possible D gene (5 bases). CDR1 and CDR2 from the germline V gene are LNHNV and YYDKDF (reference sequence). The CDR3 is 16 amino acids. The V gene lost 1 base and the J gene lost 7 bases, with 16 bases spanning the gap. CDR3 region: CATSRAPQGLGGELFF. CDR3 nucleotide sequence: TGTGCCACCAGCAGAGCCCCGCAGGGATTGGGCGGGGAGCTGTTTTTT. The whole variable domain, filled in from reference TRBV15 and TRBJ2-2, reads DAMVIQNPRYQVTQFGKPVTLSCSQTLNHNVMYWYQQKSSQAPKLLFHYYDKDFNNEADTPDNFQSRRPNTSFCFLDIRSPGLGDTAMYLCATSRAPQGLGGELFFGEGSRLTVL.

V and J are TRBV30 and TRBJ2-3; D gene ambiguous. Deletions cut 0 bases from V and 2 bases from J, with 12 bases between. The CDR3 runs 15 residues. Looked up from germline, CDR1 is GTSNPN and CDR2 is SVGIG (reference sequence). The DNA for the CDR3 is TGTGCCTGGAGTGTAACACCGACTCTCACAGATACGCAGTATTTT. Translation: CAWSVTPTLTDTQYF.

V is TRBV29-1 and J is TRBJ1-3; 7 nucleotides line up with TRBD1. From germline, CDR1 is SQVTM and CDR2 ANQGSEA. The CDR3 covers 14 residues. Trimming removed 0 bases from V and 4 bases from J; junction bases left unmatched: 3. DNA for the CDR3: TGCAGCGTTGAAGAGACAGGGATAGGAAACACCATATATTTT. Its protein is CSVEETGIGNTIYF.

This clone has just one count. In DNA form, the CDR3 reads TGTGCCAGCAGTCGGGGGCCTACTAGCGGATCCTACAATGAGCAGTTCTTC. This codes for CASSRGPTSGSYNEQFF. The chain combines TRBV2 with TRBJ2-1, with 8 bases aligning to TRBD2. Germline CDR1 SNHLY, CDR2 FYNNEI. CDR3 size: 17 residues. Trimming removed 5 bases from V and 1 base from J; junction bases left unmatched: 10.

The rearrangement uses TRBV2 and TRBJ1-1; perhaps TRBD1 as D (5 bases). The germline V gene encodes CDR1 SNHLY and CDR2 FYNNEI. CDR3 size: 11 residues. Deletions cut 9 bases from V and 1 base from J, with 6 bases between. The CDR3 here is CARQGNTEAFF. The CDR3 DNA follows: TGTGCCAGGCAGGGGAACACTGAAGCTTTCTTT.

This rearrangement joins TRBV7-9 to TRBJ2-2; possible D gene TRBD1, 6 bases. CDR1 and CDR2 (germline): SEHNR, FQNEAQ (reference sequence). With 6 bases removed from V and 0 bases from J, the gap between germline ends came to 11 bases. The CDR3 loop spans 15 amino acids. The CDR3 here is CASSSQGANTGELFF. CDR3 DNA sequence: TGTGCCAGCAGTTCACAGGGTGCGAACACCGGGGAGCTGTTTTTT.

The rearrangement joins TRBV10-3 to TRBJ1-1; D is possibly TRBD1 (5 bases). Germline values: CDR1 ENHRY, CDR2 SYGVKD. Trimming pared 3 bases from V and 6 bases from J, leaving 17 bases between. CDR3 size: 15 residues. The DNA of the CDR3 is TGTGCCATCAGTGACGAAGGAGGACACCGGTCTGAAGCTTTCTTT. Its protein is CAISDEGGHRSEAFF.

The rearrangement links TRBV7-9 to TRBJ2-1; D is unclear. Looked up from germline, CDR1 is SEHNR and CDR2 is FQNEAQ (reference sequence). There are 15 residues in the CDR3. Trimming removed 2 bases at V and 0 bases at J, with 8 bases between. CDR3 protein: CASSLRSSSYNEQFF. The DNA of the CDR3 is TGTGCCAGCAGCTTAAGGTCTTCCTCCTACAATGAGCAGTTCTTC.

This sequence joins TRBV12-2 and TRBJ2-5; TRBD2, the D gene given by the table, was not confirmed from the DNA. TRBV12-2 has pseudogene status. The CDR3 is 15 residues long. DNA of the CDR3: TGTGCAAGTCGCTTACTAGCGGAGGAGAAAGAGACCCAGTACTTC. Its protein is CASRLLAEEKETQYF.